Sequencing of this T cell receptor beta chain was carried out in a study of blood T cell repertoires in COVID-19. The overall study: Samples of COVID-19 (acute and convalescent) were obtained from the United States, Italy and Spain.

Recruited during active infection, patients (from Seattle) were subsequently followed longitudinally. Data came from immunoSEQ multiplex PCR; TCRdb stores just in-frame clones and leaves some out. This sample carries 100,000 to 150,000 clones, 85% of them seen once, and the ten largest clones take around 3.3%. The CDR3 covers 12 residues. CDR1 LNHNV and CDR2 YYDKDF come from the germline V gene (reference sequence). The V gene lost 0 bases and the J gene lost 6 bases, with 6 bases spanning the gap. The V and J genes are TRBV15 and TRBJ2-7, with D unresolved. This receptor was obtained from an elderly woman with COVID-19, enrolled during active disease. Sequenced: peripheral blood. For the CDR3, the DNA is TGTGCCACCAGCAGAGATTTCCTCGAGCAGTACTTC. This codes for CATSRDFLEQYF.